The clone carrying this TCR beta chain was detected once. Clones were read by immunoSEQ multiplex PCR, and TCRdb kept only the in-frame ones, dropping some. This table has some 120,000 clones, approximately 92% appearing once. The ends were cut back, 4 bases at V and 5 bases at J, with 13 bases in the middle. This CDR3 has 14 residues. Germline V gene lookup returns CDR1 SGDLS and CDR2 YYNGEE. This sample is drawn from a study of control samples from healthy donors and cancer patients. This chain joins TRBV9 and TRBJ2-1; perhaps TRBD2 as D (5 bases). Sequences were obtained from PBMCs. The TCR sequence derives from a woman aged 45-65 years with colorectal cancer. The CDR3 loop is CASSSERGDNEQFF. The CDR3 DNA reads TGTGCCAGCAGCTCCGAACGGGGTGACAATGAGCAGTTCTTC.